The 4 T cell receptor beta chains presented below share a single source sample, sequenced in a study of OX40 agonist ivuxolimab in advanced cancers. The library relied on the immunoSEQ multiplex PCR assay. TCRdb carries this immuneACCESS record with in-frame sequences only. Its versions omit some clonotypes, under half of them owing to an unresolved V gene in the studies checked, with the rest unexplained. This sample gives approximately 79,000 clones in total; approximately 83% of them show up just once. The ten most abundant clones make up 3.1% of the sample. Specimen: CD4+ or CD8+ T cells sorted from blood, collected in a trial of the OX40 agonist ivuxolimab. Receptors originate from an adult with an advanced solid tumor such as melanoma, head and neck, liver or kidney cancer.

This chain uses TRBV4-1 with TRBJ2-7, with a tentative D call TRBD2 (6 bases). There are 16 residues in the CDR3. Trimming took off 1 base at V and 2 bases at J, with 15 bases between the two ends. Germline V gene data show CDR1 as MGHRA and CDR2 as YSYEKL. The CDR3 loop reads CASSQVPGLTAYEQYF. The DNA of the CDR3 is TGCGCCAGCAGCCAAGTCCCGGGACTGACAGCCTACGAGCAGTACTTC.

The V and J genes are TRBV6-5 and TRBJ1-6, with TRBD1 identical over 7 bases. Germline V CDR1 and CDR2: MNHEY, SVGAGI. The trim removed 0 bases at V and 7 bases at J, leaving 3 bases unmatched. This CDR3 contains 15 residues. The CDR3 here is CASSYSIQGNSPLHF. The CDR3 DNA reads as TGTGCCAGCAGTTACTCGATACAGGGGAATTCACCCCTCCACTTT.

This clone was detected only once. As DNA, the CDR3 is TGTGCCAGCAATAGACAGGGGAATTCTTACAATGAGCAGTTCTTC. The encoded protein is CASNRQGNSYNEQFF. This rearrangement joins TRBV6-5 to TRBJ2-1; TRBD1 matches at 8 bases. V shed 7 bases, J shed 4 bases, and the junction held 9 bases outside the gene matches. CDR1 MNHEY and CDR2 SVGAGI come from the germline V gene. CDR3 length equals 15 residues.

The genes are TRBV25-1 and TRBJ2-7; the match to TRBD1 covers 9 bases. The germline V gene encodes CDR1 MGHDK and CDR2 SYGVNS. After removal of 7 bases from V and 9 bases from J, the junction contained 13 bases not matched to a gene. The CDR3 runs to 14 residues. CDR3 bases: TGTGCCAGCAACAGCGGGACAGGGCTACTTCGGCAGTACTTC. Protein: CASNSGTGLLRQYF.